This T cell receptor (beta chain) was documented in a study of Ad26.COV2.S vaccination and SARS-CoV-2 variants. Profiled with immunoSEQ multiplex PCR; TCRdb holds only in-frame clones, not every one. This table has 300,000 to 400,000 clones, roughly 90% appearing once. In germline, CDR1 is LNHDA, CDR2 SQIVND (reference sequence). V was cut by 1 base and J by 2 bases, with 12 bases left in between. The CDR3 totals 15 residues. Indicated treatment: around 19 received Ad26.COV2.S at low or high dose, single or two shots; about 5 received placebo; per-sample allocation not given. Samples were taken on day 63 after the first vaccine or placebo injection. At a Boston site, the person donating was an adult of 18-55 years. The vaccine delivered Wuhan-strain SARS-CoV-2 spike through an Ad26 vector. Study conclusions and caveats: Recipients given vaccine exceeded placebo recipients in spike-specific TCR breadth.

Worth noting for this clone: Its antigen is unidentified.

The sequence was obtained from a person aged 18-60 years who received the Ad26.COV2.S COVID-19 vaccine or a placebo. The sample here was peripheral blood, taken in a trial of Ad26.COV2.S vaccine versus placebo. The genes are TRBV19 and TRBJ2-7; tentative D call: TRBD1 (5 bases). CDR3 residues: CASSIVSGQPYEQYF. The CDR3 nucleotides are TGTGCCAGTAGTATAGTGAGTGGACAACCCTACGAGCAGTACTTC.